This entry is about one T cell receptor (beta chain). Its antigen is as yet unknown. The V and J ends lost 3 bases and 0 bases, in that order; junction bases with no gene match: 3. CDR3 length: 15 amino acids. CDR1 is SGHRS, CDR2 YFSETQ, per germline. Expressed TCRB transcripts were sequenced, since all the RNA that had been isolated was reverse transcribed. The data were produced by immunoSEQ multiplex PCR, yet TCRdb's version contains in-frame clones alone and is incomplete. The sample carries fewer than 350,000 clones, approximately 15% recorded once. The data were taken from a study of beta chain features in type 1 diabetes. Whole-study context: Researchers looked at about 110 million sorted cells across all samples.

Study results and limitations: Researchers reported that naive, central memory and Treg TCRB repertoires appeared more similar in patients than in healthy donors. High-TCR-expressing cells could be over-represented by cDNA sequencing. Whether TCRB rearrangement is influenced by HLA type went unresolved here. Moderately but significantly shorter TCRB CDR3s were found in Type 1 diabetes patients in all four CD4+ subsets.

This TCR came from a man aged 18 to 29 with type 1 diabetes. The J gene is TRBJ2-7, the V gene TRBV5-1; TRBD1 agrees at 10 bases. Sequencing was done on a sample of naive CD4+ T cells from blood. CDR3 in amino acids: CASSSGQGHSYEQYF. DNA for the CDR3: TGCGCCAGCAGCTCGGGACAGGGGCACTCCTACGAGCAGTACTTC.